Listed below are T cell receptor beta chains from one sample, sequenced in a study of blood T cell repertoires in COVID-19. Generated by immunoSEQ multiplex PCR, the TCRdb table keeps only in-frame clones and is missing some. Altogether roughly 95,000 clones are present, almost 85% being singletons, with the ten largest covering under 7.5%. The specimen was peripheral blood. The receptors derive from a man aged 50-60 years with active or convalescent COVID-19. The CDR3 runs from the conserved cysteine through the conserved F or W. D genes are given only for firm matches. The size of a clone is reported for some rows only, either as once, few or many, or as a class for expanded clones.

abundance,v_gene,d_gene,j_gene,CDR3aa,CDR3nt
NA,TRBV6-6,NA,TRBJ2-1,CASSSRPGDNEQFF,TGTGCCAGCAGTTCCCGACCAGGGGACAATGAGCAGTTCTTC
NA,TRBV28,TRBD1,TRBJ1-1,CASSLPGTGATEAFF,TGTGCCAGCAGTTTACCCGGGACAGGGGCCACCGAAGCTTTCTTT
NA,TRBV6-6,TRBD2,TRBJ2-1,CASSLSGASGGALSYNEQFF,TGTGCCAGCAGCCTAAGTGGGGCTAGCGGGGGGGCCTTGTCCTACAATGAGCAGTTCTTC
NA,TRBV3-1/TRBV3-2,NA,TRBJ1-6,CASSQVWQGRNSPLHF,TGTGCCAGCAGCCAAGTATGGCAGGGTCGTAATTCACCCCTCCACTTT
few,TRBV4-3,TRBD1,TRBJ1-4,CASNQGQDEKLFF,TGCGCCAGCAACCAAGGACAGGATGAAAAACTGTTTTTT
NA,TRBV5-4,NA,TRBJ2-6,CASSLDLLQVPSSGANVLTF,TGTGCCAGCAGCTTGGATCTCCTTCAAGTTCCTAGCTCTGGGGCCAACGTCCTGACTTTC
NA,TRBV19,NA,TRBJ2-4,CASSTVAKNIQYF,TGTGCCAGTAGTACGGTAGCCAAAAACATTCAGTACTTC
NA,TRBV28,NA,TRBJ2-6,CASSAGVEILTF,TGTGCCAGCAGTGCGGGCGTCGAGATACTGACTTTC
NA,TRBV19,TRBD1,TRBJ1-3,CASNPGQGLASGNTIYF,TGTGCCAGTAACCCGGGACAGGGCCTCGCCTCTGGAAACACCATATATTTT
NA,TRBV7-2,TRBD2,TRBJ2-7,CASSLDSGGTPYEQYF,TGTGCCAGCAGCTTAGATAGCGGGGGGACTCCCTACGAGCAGTACTTC
NA,TRBV18,NA,TRBJ1-1,CASSPPLSGGSTEAFF,TGTGCCAGCTCACCACCGTTGTCGGGAGGGAGTACTGAAGCTTTCTTT
many,TRBV10-2,TRBD2,TRBJ2-1,CASGVLAGANEQFF,TGCGCCAGCGGGGTACTAGCGGGGGCCAATGAGCAGTTCTTC
NA,TRBV7-9,NA,TRBJ1-2,CASSPQGIAGYTF,TGTGCCAGCAGCCCCCAGGGTATAGCCGGCTACACCTTC
NA,TRBV15,NA,TRBJ2-7,CATSSRRGRFYEQYF,TGTGCCACCAGCAGTCGGAGGGGCAGATTCTACGAGCAGTACTTC
few,TRBV10-1,NA,TRBJ2-3,CASRRDLRTDTQYF,TGCGCCAGCAGACGGGACTTACGCACAGATACGCAGTATTTT
NA,TRBV21-1,NA,TRBJ1-4,CAKGGGAEEKLFF,TGTGCTAAGGGCGGGGGCGCGGAGGAAAAACTGTTTTTT
NA,TRBV4-3,TRBD2,TRBJ2-3,CASSQAGGATDTQYF,TGCGCCAGCAGCCAAGCGGGGGGGGCCACAGATACGCAGTATTTT
NA,TRBV3-1/TRBV3-2,NA,TRBJ2-5,CASSPQAVGETQYF,TGTGCCAGCAGCCCACAAGCGGTGGGGGAGACCCAGTACTTC
NA,TRBV28,NA,TRBJ1-2,CASSPDAVSGYTF,TGTGCCAGCAGTCCTGACGCGGTCTCTGGCTACACCTTC
NA,TRBV3-1/TRBV3-2,TRBD2,TRBJ2-1,CASSQTLPGLARNEQFF,TGTGCCAGCAGCCAAACCCTTCCGGGACTAGCGAGAAATGAGCAGTTCTTC
NA,TRBV7-2,TRBD1,TRBJ2-1,CASTLDRATYNEQFF,TGTGCCAGCACCCTGGACAGGGCGACCTACAATGAGCAGTTCTTC
NA,TRBV5-1,NA,TRBJ2-5,CASSLASQDQETQYF,TGCGCCAGCAGCTTGGCTAGCCAGGACCAAGAGACCCAGTACTTC
NA,TRBV12-5,TRBD2,TRBJ2-1,CASGLDLAGGLEQFF,TGTGCTAGTGGTTTAGATCTAGCGGGGGGGCTTGAGCAGTTCTTC
few,TRBV11-2,NA,TRBJ1-1,CASSPQRNTEAFF,TGTGCCAGCAGCCCACAAAGAAACACTGAAGCTTTCTTT
NA,TRBV19,TRBD1,TRBJ2-2,CASSRGQSNTGELFF,TGTGCCAGTAGTAGGGGACAGTCCAACACCGGGGAGCTGTTTTTT
NA,TRBV5-1,TRBD1,TRBJ2-1,CASSLALSEGAQFF,TGCGCCAGCAGCTTGGCCCTCTCCGAGGGGGCTCAGTTCTTC
once,TRBV10-2,NA,TRBJ1-5,CASSGTPNSNQPQHF,TGCGCCAGCAGTGGGACACCCAATAGCAATCAGCCCCAGCATTTT
NA,TRBV6-5,TRBD1,TRBJ1-2,CASSPDRDRAYGYTF,TGTGCCAGCAGTCCTGACCGGGACAGGGCCTATGGCTACACCTTC
NA,TRBV7-9,TRBD1,TRBJ1-2,CASSPDRGRENYGYTF,TGTGCCAGCAGCCCGGACAGGGGGAGGGAGAACTATGGCTACACCTTC
NA,TRBV5-6,NA,TRBJ2-5,CASSLRDRAAPTQYF,TGTGCCAGCAGCTTGCGGGATAGGGCGGCTCCGACCCAGTACTTC
few,TRBV7-9,TRBD1,TRBJ2-3,CASSAGQGFSTDTQYF,TGTGCCAGCAGCGCTGGACAGGGGTTTAGCACAGATACGCAGTATTTT
NA,TRBV10-2,NA,TRBJ1-2,CASGGVYGYTF,TGCGCCAGCGGGGGGGTTTATGGCTACACCTTC
NA,TRBV5-1,TRBD1,TRBJ1-2,CASSAIPRQGAEGYTF,TGCGCCAGCAGCGCGATTCCTCGACAGGGGGCGGAAGGCTACACCTTC
NA,TRBV19,NA,TRBJ1-1,CASTQDGENTEAFF,TGTGCCAGTACCCAGGACGGGGAGAACACTGAAGCTTTCTTT
NA,TRBV4-3,NA,TRBJ1-4,CASSQGQDEKLFF,TGCGCCAGCAGCCAAGGTCAGGATGAAAAACTGTTTTTT
NA,TRBV19,TRBD2,TRBJ2-5,CASSRGAGDAETQYF,TGTGCCAGTAGTAGGGGAGCGGGGGATGCAGAGACCCAGTACTTC
NA,TRBV28,NA,TRBJ2-1,CASNLGGAGYNEQFF,TGTGCCAGCAATTTGGGGGGGGCAGGGTACAATGAGCAGTTCTTC
few,TRBV18,TRBD1,TRBJ2-7,CASSLRTGVSYEQYF,TGTGCCAGCTCGCTTCGGACAGGCGTCTCCTACGAGCAGTACTTC
NA,TRBV20-1,NA,TRBJ1-1,CSASTSGGTEAFF,TGCAGTGCGAGTACTAGCGGCGGCACTGAAGCTTTCTTT
NA,TRBV27,NA,TRBJ2-3,CASSWSSADTQYF,TGTGCCAGCAGTTGGTCATCGGCAGATACGCAGTATTTT
NA,TRBV2,TRBD1,TRBJ2-5,CASSLTGTVQETQYF,TGTGCCAGCAGTCTAACCGGGACAGTTCAAGAGACCCAGTACTTC
NA,TRBV5-1,NA,TRBJ2-2,CASSLQLTGELFF,TGCGCCAGTAGCCTACAGCTTACCGGGGAGCTGTTTTTT
few,TRBV14,NA,TRBJ2-1,CASSQGRGGANEQFF,TGTGCCAGCAGCCAAGGTCGGGGTGGAGCCAATGAGCAGTTCTTC
once,TRBV18,TRBD1,TRBJ1-6,CASSDGQLTFSISRGLNSPLHF,TGTGCCAGCTCAGACGGCCAGCTCACCTTTTCTATATCCAGGGGGCTAAATTCACCCCTCCACTTT
NA,TRBV7-5,NA,TRBJ2-3,CVRSLLLAGGCPSTQYF,TGTGTCAGAAGCTTACTCCTAGCGGGGGGGTGCCCCAGTACGCAGTATTTT
few,TRBV24-1,TRBD1,TRBJ1-4,CATSETGGGNEKLFF,TGTGCCACCAGTGAAACAGGGGGCGGTAATGAAAAACTGTTTTTT
few,TRBV7-9,TRBD1,TRBJ2-3,CASSLAAGGHTDTQYF,TGTGCCAGCAGCTTAGCGGCAGGGGGTCACACAGATACGCAGTATTTT